This T cell receptor (beta chain) was obtained from a study of blood T cells in healthy people across ages. The use of a sample-barcoded 5' primer and a J-beta primer mix characterized a second PCR of roughly 6 to 12 cycles. MiXCR, run by TCRdb on the 5' RACE reads, gives a single entry per CDR3 protein. The sample comprises approximately 810,000 distinct CDR3 sequences, 29% of which are singletons, and roughly 17% rests with the top ten. The clonotype originates from a woman older than 75 in good health. Material: blood.

The CDR3 region has the DNA TGCAGTGCTAGAGCTGTAGGTGGGGGGGCTCGGGCCCGAGAGACCCAGTACTTC. It specifies CSARAVGGGARARETQYF. This chain links TRBV20-1 with TRBJ2-5, with a weak D call TRBD2 (7 bases). Germline V CDR1 and CDR2: DFQATT, SNEGSKA (reference sequence). This CDR3 is 18 amino acids long. Trimming took off 1 base at V and 4 bases at J, with 25 bases between the two ends.